This is a list of T cell receptor beta chains from one sample in a study of blood T cells in healthy people across ages. Each CDR3 protein is one row after TCRdb ran MiXCR on the 5' RACE reads. The sample lists around 650,000 distinct CDR3 sequences, 32% occurring once. Sequenced: blood. The receptors here all came from an elderly woman in good health. CDR3s include the opening cysteine and the closing phenylalanine or tryptophan. The D gene is left open where the match is weak. Part of the rows lack a size; the others show once, few, many or a class for expanded clones.

- | few | TRBJ1-5 | TRBV19 | CASRRGLLHNQPQHF | TGTGCCAGTAGGAGGGGCCTCCTCCACAATCAGCCCCAGCATTTT
- | many | TRBJ2-7 | TRBV5-1 | CASSLAQTDGTKYF | TGCGCCAGCAGCTTGGCCCAGACTGATGGAACTAAGTACTTC
- | - | TRBJ1-6 | TRBV4-1 | CASSQQQDNSPLHF | TGCGCCAGCAGCCAACAACAGGACAATTCACCCCTCCACTTT
- | few | TRBJ2-3 | TRBV2 | CASSAILQRTDTQYF | TGTGCCAGCAGTGCAATTCTCCAGAGAACAGATACGCAGTATTTT
- | - | TRBJ2-2 | TRBV5-4 | CASSLGGFGIGELFF | TGTGCCAGCAGCTTGGGAGGGTTCGGTATCGGGGAGCTGTTTTTT
TRBD1 | - | TRBJ2-7 | TRBV29-1 | CSVGPGTGDTGKKYEQYF | TGCAGCGTTGGTCCCGGGACAGGGGATACCGGGAAAAAATACGAGCAGTACTTC
TRBD1 | many | TRBJ2-1 | TRBV5-6 | CASSSDRGSSYNEQFF | TGTGCCAGCAGCTCGGACAGGGGGAGCTCCTACAATGAGCAGTTCTTC
- | many | TRBJ2-5 | TRBV6-1 | CASRESQGRETQYF | TGTGCCAGCAGGGAATCACAGGGAAGAGAGACCCAGTACTTC
- | few | TRBJ1-4 | TRBV4-3 | CASSQGDRPSPREKLFF | TGCGCCAGCAGCCAAGGAGACAGGCCAAGCCCCCGGGAAAAACTGTTTTTT
TRBD1 | few | TRBJ2-2 | TRBV5-1 | CASSADRGDTGELFF | TGCGCCAGCAGCGCTGACAGGGGTGACACCGGGGAGCTGTTTTTT
TRBD1 | many | TRBJ2-4 | TRBV5-6 | CASSFRTGDLAKNIQYF | TGTGCCAGCAGCTTTCGGACAGGGGATCTAGCCAAAAACATTCAGTACTTC
- | many | TRBJ1-5 | TRBV7-2 | CASSLVGHPSEPQHF | TGTGCCAGCAGCTTAGTGGGACACCCTTCGGAGCCCCAGCATTTT
TRBD2 | - | TRBJ2-2 | TRBV12-3/TRBV12-4 | CASSLRSRGGRGGELFF | TGTGCCAGCAGTTTGAGATCGCGGGGGGGCAGAGGTGGGGAGCTGTTTTTT
- | many | TRBJ2-5 | TRBV4-1 | CASSQVPGVGETQYF | TGCGCCAGCAGCCAAGTACCGGGGGTGGGGGAGACCCAGTACTTC
- | - | TRBJ1-1 | TRBV7-9 | CACSLDNRAGTEAFF | TGTGCCTGCAGCTTAGATAACAGGGCCGGCACTGAAGCTTTCTTT
- | - | TRBJ2-2 | TRBV7-2 | CASSLVCGANTGELFF | TGTGCCAGCAGCTTAGTCTGCGGGGCGAACACCGGGGAGCTGTTTTTT
- | many | TRBJ2-4 | TRBV5-5 | CASRPGFGNIQYF | TGTGCCAGCAGGCCAGGCTTCGGGAACATTCAGTACTTC
- | - | TRBJ1-1 | TRBV6-1 | CASSPGEGVFYPLNTEAFF | TGTGCCAGCAGTCCTGGGGAGGGGGTTTTCTATCCTTTGAACACTGAAGCTTTCTTT
- | - | TRBJ2-7 | TRBV28 | CASSLGRTGLSYEQYF | TGTGCCAGCAGTTTAGGTAGGACGGGACTCTCCTACGAGCAGTACTTC
TRBD1 | - | TRBJ2-1 | TRBV3-1 | CASSQGVQGRNEQFF | TGTGCCAGCAGCCAAGGGGTACAGGGGCGTAATGAGCAGTTCTTC
- | many | TRBJ2-1 | TRBV4-2 | CASSQGQTSDSYNEQFF | TGTGCCAGCAGCCAGGGACAAACTAGCGACTCCTACAATGAGCAGTTCTTC
- | few | TRBJ1-4 | TRBV20-1 | CSAHQNNEKLFF | TGCAGTGCTCACCAGAATAATGAAAAACTGTTTTTT
- | - | TRBJ1-2 | TRBV19 | CAIEQQGYGYTF | TGTGCCATTGAGCAGCAGGGTTATGGCTACACCTTC
TRBD1 | few | TRBJ2-6 | TRBV3-1 | CASSHGTGGPGGANVLTF | TGTGCCAGCAGCCACGGGACAGGGGGCCCGGGTGGGGCCAACGTCCTGACTTTC
- | - | TRBJ1-1 | TRBV27 | CASSLRGPAIPNTEAFF | TGTGCCAGCAGTTTAAGAGGTCCCGCCATCCCGAACACTGAAGCTTTCTTT
TRBD1 | many | TRBJ2-3 | TRBV6-5 | CASSPWDRVTDTQYF | TGTGCCAGCAGTCCTTGGGACAGGGTCACAGATACGCAGTATTTT
TRBD2 | many | TRBJ2-3 | TRBV28 | CASREGTSGGDTQYF | TGTGCCAGCAGAGAAGGGACTAGCGGGGGGGATACGCAGTATTTT
- | - | TRBJ2-5 | TRBV7-2 | CASSHRGLAVLEETQYF | TGTGCCAGCAGCCATAGGGGATTAGCGGTGCTTGAGGAGACCCAGTACTTC
TRBD2 | - | TRBJ2-5 | TRBV20-1 | CSAKGLAGVETQYF | TGCAGTGCTAAGGGACTAGCGGGAGTAGAGACCCAGTACTTC
- | - | TRBJ2-5 | TRBV4-3 | CASSQFWGSQQETQYF | TGCGCCAGCAGCCAATTTTGGGGATCCCAACAAGAGACCCAGTACTTC
TRBD2 | many | TRBJ2-5 | TRBV6-6 | CATERGGETQYF | TGTGCCACAGAGCGGGGGGGAGAGACCCAGTACTTC
- | many | TRBJ2-7 | TRBV6-2/TRBV6-3 | CASSYSLTVDEQYF | TGTGCCAGCAGTTACTCTTTGACAGTAGACGAGCAGTACTTC
- | - | TRBJ1-4 | TRBV25-1 | CASSEFGTTNEKLFF | TGTGCCAGCAGTGAATTTGGGACAACTAATGAAAAACTGTTTTTT
TRBD1 | few | TRBJ2-5 | TRBV5-1 | CASRYRDSGEQYF | TGCGCCAGCAGATACCGGGACAGTGGTGAGCAGTACTTC
- | few | TRBJ2-2 | TRBV20-1 | CSARWAGHPGTGELFF | TGCAGTGCTAGATGGGCGGGGCACCCCGGGACCGGGGAGCTGTTTTTT
- | - | TRBJ2-7 | TRBV21-1 | CASGKAGRGLYEQYF | TGTGCCAGCGGAAAAGCTGGAAGGGGGCTGTACGAGCAGTACTTC
- | - | TRBJ2-7 | TRBV27 | CAARDSRSYEQYF | TGTGCCGCAAGGGATAGTCGCTCCTACGAGCAGTACTTC
- | few | TRBJ2-3 | TRBV5-1 | CASSFGGGHADTQYF | TGCGCCAGCAGCTTTGGGGGGGGACACGCAGATACGCAGTATTTT
- | - | TRBJ2-7 | TRBV6-5 | CASSLNGGPVFGEQYF | TGTGCCAGCAGCTTGAACGGGGGGCCTGTCTTCGGCGAGCAGTACTTC
- | few | TRBJ1-1 | TRBV6-6 | CASRDALVGTEAFF | TGTGCCAGCAGGGATGCCCTGGTGGGGACTGAAGCTTTCTTT
TRBD2 | - | TRBJ2-1 | TRBV4-1 | CASRAFLAGFHNEQFF | TGCGCCAGCAGGGCCTTTCTAGCGGGCTTTCACAATGAGCAGTTCTTC